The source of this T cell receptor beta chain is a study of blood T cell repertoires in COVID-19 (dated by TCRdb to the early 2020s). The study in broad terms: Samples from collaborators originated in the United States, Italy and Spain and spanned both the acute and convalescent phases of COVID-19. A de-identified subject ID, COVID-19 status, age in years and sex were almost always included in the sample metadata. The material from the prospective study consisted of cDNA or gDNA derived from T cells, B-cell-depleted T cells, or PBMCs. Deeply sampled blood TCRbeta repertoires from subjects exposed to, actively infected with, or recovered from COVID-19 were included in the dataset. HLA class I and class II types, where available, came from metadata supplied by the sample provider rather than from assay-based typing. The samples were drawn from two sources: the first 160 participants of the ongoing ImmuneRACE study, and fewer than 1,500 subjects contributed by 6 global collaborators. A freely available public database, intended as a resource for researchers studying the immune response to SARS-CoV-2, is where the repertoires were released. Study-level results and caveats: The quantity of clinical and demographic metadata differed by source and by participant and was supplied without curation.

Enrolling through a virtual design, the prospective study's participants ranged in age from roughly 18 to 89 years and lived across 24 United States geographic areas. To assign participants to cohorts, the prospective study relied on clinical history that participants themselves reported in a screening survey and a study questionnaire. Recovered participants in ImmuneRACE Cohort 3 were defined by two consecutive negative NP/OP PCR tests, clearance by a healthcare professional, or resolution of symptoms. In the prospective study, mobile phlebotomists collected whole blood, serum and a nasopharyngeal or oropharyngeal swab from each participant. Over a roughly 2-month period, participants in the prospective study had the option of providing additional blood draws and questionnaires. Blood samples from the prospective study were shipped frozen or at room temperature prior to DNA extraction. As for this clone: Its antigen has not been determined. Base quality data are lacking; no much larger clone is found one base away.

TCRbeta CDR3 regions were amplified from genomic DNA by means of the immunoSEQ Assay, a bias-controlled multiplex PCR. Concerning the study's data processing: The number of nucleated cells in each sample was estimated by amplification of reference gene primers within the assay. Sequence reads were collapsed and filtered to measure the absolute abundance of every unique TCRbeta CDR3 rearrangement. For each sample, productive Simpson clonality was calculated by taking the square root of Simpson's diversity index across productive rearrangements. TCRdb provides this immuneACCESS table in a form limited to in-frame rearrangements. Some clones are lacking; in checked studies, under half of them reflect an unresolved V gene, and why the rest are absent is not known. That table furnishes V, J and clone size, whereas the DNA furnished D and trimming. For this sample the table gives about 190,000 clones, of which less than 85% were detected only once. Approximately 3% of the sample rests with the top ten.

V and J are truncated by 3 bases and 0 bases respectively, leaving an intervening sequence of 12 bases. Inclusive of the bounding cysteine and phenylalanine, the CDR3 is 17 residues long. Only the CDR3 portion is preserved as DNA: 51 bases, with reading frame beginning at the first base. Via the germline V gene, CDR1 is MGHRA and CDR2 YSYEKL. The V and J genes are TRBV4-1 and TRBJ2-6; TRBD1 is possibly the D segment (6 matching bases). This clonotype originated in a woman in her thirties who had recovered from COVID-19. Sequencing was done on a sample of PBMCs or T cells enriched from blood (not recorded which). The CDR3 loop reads CASSQQGYPSGANVLTF. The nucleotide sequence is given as TGCGCCAGCAGCCAGCAGGGGTACCCCTCTGGGGCCAACGTCCTGACTTTC.